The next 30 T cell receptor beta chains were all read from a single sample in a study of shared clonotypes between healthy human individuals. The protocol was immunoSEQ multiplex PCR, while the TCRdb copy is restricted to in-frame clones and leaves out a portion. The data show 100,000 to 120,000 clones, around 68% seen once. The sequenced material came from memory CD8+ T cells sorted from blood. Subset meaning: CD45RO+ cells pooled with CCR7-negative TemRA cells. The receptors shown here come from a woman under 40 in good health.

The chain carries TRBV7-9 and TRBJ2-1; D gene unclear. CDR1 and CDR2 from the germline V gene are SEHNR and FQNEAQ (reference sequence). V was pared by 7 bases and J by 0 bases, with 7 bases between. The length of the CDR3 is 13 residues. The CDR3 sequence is CASKKGSYNEQFF. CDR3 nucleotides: TGTGCCAGCAAGAAGGGCTCCTACAATGAGCAGTTCTTC.

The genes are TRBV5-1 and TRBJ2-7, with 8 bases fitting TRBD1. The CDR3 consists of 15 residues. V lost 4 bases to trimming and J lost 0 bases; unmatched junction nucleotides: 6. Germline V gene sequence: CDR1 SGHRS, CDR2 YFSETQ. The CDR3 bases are TGCGCCAGCAGCCCAAGACAGGGGAGCTCCTACGAGCAGTACTTC. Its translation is CASSPRQGSSYEQYF.

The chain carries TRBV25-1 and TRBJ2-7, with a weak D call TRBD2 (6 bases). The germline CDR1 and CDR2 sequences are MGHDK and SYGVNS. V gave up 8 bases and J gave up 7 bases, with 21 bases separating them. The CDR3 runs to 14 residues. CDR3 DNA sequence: TGTGCCAGCGCGCGAGCGGGCGTTGCTCGGGAGCAGTACTTC. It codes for CASARAGVAREQYF.

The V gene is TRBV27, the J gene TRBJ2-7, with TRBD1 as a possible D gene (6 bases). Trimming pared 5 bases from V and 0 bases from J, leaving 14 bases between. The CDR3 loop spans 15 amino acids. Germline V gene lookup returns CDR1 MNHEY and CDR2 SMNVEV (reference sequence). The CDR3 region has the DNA TGTGCCAGCAGTGCCGACAGGCTGGTCTCCTACGAGCAGTACTTC. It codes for CASSADRLVSYEQYF.

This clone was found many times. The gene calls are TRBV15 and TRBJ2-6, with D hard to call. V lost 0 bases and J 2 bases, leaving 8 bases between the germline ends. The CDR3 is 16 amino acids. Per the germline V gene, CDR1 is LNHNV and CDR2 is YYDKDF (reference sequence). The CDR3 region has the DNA TGTGCCACCAGCAGAGATAGGGCCACTGGGGCCAACGTCCTGACTTTC. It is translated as CATSRDRATGANVLTF.

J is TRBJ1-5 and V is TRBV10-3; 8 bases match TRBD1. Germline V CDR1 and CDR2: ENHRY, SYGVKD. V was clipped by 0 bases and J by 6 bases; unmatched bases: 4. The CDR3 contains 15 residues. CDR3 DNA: TGTGCCATCAGTGAGTCGCAGGGGGCGCTTCAGCCCCAGCATTTT. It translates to CAISESQGALQPQHF.

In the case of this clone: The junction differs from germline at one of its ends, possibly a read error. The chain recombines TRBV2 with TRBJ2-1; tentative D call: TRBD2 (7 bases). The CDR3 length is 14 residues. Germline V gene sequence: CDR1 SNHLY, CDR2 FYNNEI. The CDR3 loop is CASRWSGGYTEQFF. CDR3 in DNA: TGTGCCAGCAGGTGGTCGGGGGGCTACACTGAGCAGTTCTTC.

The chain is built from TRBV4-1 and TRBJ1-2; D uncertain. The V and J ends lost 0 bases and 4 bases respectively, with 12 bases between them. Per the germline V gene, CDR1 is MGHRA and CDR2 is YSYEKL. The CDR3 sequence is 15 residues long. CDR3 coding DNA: TGCGCCAGCAGCCAAGACGGGTGGAACTCCTATGGCTACACCTTC. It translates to CASSQDGWNSYGYTF.

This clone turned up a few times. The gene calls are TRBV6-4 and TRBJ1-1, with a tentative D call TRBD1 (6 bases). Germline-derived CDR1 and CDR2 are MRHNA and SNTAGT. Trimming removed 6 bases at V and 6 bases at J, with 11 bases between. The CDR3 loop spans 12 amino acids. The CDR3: CASSPTGSEAFF. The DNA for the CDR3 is TGTGCCAGCAGCCCTACAGGGTCTGAAGCTTTCTTT.

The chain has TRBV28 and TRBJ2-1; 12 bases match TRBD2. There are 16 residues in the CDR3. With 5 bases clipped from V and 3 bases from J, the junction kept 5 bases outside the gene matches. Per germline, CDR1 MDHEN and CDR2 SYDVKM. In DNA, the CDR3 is TGTGCCAGCAGTCCCTGGACTAGCGGGGACTACAATGAGCAGTTCTTC. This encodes CASSPWTSGDYNEQFF.

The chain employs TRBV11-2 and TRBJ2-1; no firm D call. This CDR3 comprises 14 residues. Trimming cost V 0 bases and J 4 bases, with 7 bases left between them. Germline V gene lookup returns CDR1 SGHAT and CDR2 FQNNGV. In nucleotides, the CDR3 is TGTGCCAGCAGCTTAGATAACCCATACAATGAGCAGTTCTTC. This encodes CASSLDNPYNEQFF.

DNA for the CDR3: TGTGCCAGCAGTTCTGACGACTACGAGCAGTACTTC. Translating gives CASSSDDYEQYF. This chain joins TRBV5-6 and TRBJ2-7; D is ambiguous. Trimming took 5 bases from V and 3 from J, leaving 9 bases between them. The CDR3 runs 12 residues. Germline loops: CDR1 SGHDT, CDR2 YYEEEE.

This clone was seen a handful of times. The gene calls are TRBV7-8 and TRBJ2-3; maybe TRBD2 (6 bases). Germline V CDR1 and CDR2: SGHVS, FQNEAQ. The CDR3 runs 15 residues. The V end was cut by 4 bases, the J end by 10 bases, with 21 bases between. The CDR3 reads CASSSLWGVGIAQYF. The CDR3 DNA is TGTGCCAGCAGCTCATTATGGGGGGTTGGGATAGCGCAGTATTTT. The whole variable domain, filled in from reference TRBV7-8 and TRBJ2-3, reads GAGVSQSPRYKVAKRGQDVALRCDPISGHVSLFWYQQALGQGPEFLTYFQNEAQLDKSGLPSDRFFAERPEGSVSTLKIQRTQQEDSAVYLCASSSLWGVGIAQYFGPGTRLTVL.

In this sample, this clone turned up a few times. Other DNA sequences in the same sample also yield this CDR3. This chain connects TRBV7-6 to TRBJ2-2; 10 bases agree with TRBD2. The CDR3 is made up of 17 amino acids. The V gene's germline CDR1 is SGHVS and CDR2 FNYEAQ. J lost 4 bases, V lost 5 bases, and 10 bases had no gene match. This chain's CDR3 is CASSLGAGGPGTGELFF. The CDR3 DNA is TGTGCCAGCAGCCTGGGAGCGGGAGGGCCGGGCACCGGGGAGCTGTTTTTT.

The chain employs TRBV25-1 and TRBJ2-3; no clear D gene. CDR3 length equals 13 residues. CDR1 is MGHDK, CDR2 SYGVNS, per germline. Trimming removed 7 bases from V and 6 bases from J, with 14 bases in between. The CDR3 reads CASTNGPGDTQYF. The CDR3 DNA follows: TGTGCCAGCACCAATGGTCCCGGCGATACGCAGTATTTT.

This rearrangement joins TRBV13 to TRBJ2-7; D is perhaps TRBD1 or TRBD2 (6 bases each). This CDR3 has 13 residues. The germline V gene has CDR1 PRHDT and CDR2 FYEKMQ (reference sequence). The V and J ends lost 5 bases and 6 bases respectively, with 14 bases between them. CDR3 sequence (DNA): TGTGCCAGCAGCCAAGCTGGGGGGCCCGAGCAGTACTTC. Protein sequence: CASSQAGGPEQYF.

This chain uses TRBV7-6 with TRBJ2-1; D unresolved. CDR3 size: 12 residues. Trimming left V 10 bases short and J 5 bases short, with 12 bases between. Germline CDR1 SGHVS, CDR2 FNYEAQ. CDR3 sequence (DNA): TGTGCCATCGCTCAGGTAAACAATGAGCAGTTCTTC. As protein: CAIAQVNNEQFF.

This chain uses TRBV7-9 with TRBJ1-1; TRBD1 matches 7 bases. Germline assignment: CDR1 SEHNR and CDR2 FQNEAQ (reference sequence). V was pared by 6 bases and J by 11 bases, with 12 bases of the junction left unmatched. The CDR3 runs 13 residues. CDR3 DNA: TGTGCCAGCAGTTCAGACACAGGGGCGGATGCTTTCTTT. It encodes CASSSDTGADAFF.

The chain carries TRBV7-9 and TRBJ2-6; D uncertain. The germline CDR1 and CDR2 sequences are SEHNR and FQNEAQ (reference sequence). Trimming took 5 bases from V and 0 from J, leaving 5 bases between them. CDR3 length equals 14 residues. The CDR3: CASSDNSGANVLTF. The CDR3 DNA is TGTGCCAGCAGCGATAACTCTGGGGCCAACGTCCTGACTTTC.

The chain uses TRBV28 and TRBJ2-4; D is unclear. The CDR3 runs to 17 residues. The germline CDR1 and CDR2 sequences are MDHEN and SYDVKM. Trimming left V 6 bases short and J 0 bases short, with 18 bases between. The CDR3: CASSPWPQTLAKNIQYF. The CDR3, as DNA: TGTGCCAGCAGCCCCTGGCCCCAGACACTAGCCAAAAACATTCAGTACTTC.

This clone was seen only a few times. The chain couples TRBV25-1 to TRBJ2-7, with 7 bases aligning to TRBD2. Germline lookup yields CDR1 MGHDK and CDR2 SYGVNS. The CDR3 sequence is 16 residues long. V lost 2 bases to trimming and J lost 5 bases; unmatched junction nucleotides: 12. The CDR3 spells CASSERSGGGIDEQYF. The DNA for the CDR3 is TGTGCCAGCAGTGAACGATCGGGGGGAGGGATCGACGAGCAGTACTTC.

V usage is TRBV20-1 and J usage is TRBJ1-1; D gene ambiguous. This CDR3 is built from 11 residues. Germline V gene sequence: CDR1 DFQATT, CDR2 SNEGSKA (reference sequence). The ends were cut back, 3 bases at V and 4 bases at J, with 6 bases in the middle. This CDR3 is CSARRVTEAFF. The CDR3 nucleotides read TGCAGTGCTAGGAGGGTCACTGAAGCTTTCTTT.

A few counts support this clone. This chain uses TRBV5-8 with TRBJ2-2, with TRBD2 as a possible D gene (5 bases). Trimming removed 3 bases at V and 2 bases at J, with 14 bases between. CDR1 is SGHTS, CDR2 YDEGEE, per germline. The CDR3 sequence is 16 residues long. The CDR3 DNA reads TGTGCCAGCAGCTCGACGGGGAGTGTTAACACCGGGGAGCTGTTTTTT. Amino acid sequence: CASSSTGSVNTGELFF.

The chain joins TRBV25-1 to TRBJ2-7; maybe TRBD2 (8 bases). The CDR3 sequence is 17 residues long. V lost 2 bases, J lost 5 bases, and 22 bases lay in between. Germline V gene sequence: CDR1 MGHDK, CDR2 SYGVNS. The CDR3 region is CASSEHRGGLALHEQYF. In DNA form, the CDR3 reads TGTGCCAGCAGTGAACACAGGGGCGGACTAGCCCTCCACGAGCAGTACTTC.

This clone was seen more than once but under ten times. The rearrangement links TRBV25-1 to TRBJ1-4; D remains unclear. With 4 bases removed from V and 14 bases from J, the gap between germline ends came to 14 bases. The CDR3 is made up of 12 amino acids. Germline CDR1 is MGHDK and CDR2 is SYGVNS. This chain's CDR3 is CASSVFGDWLFF. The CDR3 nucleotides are TGTGCCAGCAGTGTATTCGGAGACTGGCTGTTTTTT.

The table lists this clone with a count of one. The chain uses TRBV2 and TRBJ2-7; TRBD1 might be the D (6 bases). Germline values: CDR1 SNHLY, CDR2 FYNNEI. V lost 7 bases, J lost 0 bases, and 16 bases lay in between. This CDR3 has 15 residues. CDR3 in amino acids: CASTKAGEASYEQYF. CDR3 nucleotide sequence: TGTGCCAGCACAAAAGCAGGGGAAGCCTCCTACGAGCAGTACTTC.

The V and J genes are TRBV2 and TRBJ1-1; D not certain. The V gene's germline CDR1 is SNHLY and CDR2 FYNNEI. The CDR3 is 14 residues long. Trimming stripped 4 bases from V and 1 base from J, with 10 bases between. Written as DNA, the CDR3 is TGTGCCAGCAGTGCTACCGGGAAGAACACTGAAGCTTTCTTT. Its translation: CASSATGKNTEAFF.

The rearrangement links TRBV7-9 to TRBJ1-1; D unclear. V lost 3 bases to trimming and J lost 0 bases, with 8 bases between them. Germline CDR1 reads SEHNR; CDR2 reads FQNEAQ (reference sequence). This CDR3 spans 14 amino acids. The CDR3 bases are TGTGCCAGCAGCTTTACGGGCATGAACACTGAAGCTTTCTTT. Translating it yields CASSFTGMNTEAFF.

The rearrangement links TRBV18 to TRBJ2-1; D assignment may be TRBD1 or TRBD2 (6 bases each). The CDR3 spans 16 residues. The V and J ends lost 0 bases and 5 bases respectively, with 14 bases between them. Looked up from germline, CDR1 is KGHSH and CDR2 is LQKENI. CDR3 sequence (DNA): TGTGCCAGCTCACCACCGATGGGGGGCTGGGACAATGAGCAGTTCTTC. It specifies CASSPPMGGWDNEQFF.

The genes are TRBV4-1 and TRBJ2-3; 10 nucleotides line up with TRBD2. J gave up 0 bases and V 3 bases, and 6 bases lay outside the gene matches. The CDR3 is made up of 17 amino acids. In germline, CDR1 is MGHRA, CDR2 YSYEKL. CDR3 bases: TGCGCCAGCAGCCACCGGTCGACTAGCGGGAGCACAGATACGCAGTATTTT. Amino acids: CASSHRSTSGSTDTQYF.